Listed below are T cell receptor beta chains from one sample, sequenced in a study of T cells in Graves' hyperthyroidism and ophthalmopathy. TCRdb recomputed calls from the multiplex PCR reads with MiXCR, one row per CDR3 protein. Among hundreds of thousands of distinct CDR3 sequences, about 20% were seen once, and the ten largest hold approximately 50%. The sample taken for sequencing was blood. The receptors here all came from a man between 40 and 49 years old with Graves' ophthalmopathy. The CDR3 runs from the conserved cysteine through the conserved F or W. The D gene is left open where the match is weak. Clone size is given for some rows only: seen once, a few or many times, or a class if the clone is expanded.

j_call,clone_size,v_call,d_call,cdr3_aa,cdr3_nt
TRBJ2-1,many,TRBV7-2,TRBD1,CASSIRPTGQGEQFF,TGTGCCAGCAGCATTAGGCCGACAGGGCAAGGGGAGCAGTTCTTC
TRBJ2-7,few,TRBV6-6,-,CASSYSRNARGEQYF,TGTGCCAGCAGTTACTCTCGAAACGCCAGAGGGGAGCAGTACTTC
TRBJ2-7,few,TRBV3-1,TRBD2,CASSQDRLAGGYEQYF,TGTGCCAGCAGCCAAGATAGGTTAGCGGGAGGATACGAGCAGTACTTC
TRBJ2-1,-,TRBV3-1,TRBD1,CASSQAGTGGLSSYNEQFF,TGTGCCAGCAGCCAGGCCGGGACAGGGGGCCTGAGCTCCTACAATGAGCAGTTCTTC
TRBJ2-3,many,TRBV6-1,-,CASSEGDSLTDTQYF,TGTGCCAGCAGTGAGGGGGACTCTCTCACAGATACGCAGTATTTT
TRBJ2-1,few,TRBV18,-,CASSPPGDEQFF,TGTGCCAGCTCACCACCGGGGGATGAGCAGTTCTTC
TRBJ2-3,many,TRBV4-1,TRBD2,CASSQVGTSGISTDTQYF,TGCGCCAGCAGCCAAGTGGGGACTAGCGGAATCAGCACAGATACGCAGTATTTT
TRBJ1-2,few,TRBV29-1,-,CSVDPTRHYGYTF,TGCAGCGTTGATCCTACCCGGCACTATGGCTACACCTTC
TRBJ2-2,few,TRBV19,-,CASSRGQVGGELFF,TGTGCCAGTAGTAGGGGCCAAGTCGGCGGGGAGCTGTTTTTT
TRBJ2-2,few,TRBV6-2/TRBV6-3,TRBD1,CASSSRGLRDRDTGELFF,TGTGCCAGCAGTTCAAGGGGGCTCCGGGACAGGGACACCGGGGAGCTGTTTTTT
TRBJ2-4,-,TRBV27,-,CASSLSGGTLAKNIQYF,TGTGCCAGCAGTTTATCAGGGGGAACTCTAGCCAAAAACATTCAGTACTTC
TRBJ1-6,-,TRBV12-3/TRBV12-4,-,CASSLFRNNSPLHF,TGTGCCAGCAGTTTATTTAGAAATAATTCACCCCTCCACTTT
TRBJ2-1,many,TRBV11-2,-,CASSHSGAAQFF,TGTGCCAGCAGCCATTCGGGCGCGGCCCAGTTCTTC
TRBJ2-7,few,TRBV4-1,TRBD1,CASSQQPGQGAREQYF,TGCGCCAGCAGCCAACAACCGGGACAGGGGGCGCGGGAGCAGTACTTC
TRBJ2-2,-,TRBV29-1,TRBD2,CSAGTSGGRGELFF,TGCAGCGCTGGGACTAGCGGGGGTCGGGGGGAGCTGTTTTTT
TRBJ2-1,few,TRBV7-9,TRBD1,CASRDRGRYNEQFF,TGTGCCAGCAGGGACAGGGGGCGATACAATGAGCAGTTCTTC
TRBJ2-1,-,TRBV4-3,TRBD2,CASSLTSGRGNEQFF,TGCGCCAGCAGCCTGACTAGCGGGAGGGGTAATGAGCAGTTCTTC
TRBJ1-2,few,TRBV28,TRBD1,CASSPGQGNYGHTF,TGTGCCAGCAGTCCGGGACAGGGGAACTATGGCCACACCTTC
TRBJ1-3,few,TRBV15,TRBD1,CATSNGQGAGNTIYF,TGTGCCACCAGCAACGGACAGGGCGCTGGAAACACCATATATTTT
TRBJ2-7,many,TRBV10-3,TRBD2,CAISGGLTDYEQYF,TGTGCCATCAGTGGGGGACTAACGGACTACGAGCAGTACTTC
TRBJ2-7,few,TRBV7-9,TRBD2,CASSLRGGDNEQYF,TGTGCCAGCAGCTTGCGGGGGGGCGATAACGAGCAGTACTTC
TRBJ2-1,-,TRBV5-1,-,CASSEINRAHEQFF,TGCGCCAGCAGCGAAATAAACAGGGCCCATGAGCAGTTCTTC
TRBJ2-1,few,TRBV7-2,TRBD2,CASSKRTSGRGEQFF,TGTGCCAGCAGCAAAAGGACTAGCGGGAGAGGTGAGCAGTTCTTC
TRBJ2-1,-,TRBV12-3/TRBV12-4,-,CASSLSPSSNEQFF,TGTGCCAGCAGTTTGAGCCCCTCTAGCAATGAGCAGTTCTTC
TRBJ1-4,-,TRBV29-1,-,CSVESPGQVKLFF,TGCAGCGTTGAATCGCCGGGACAAGTAAAACTGTTTTTT
TRBJ1-4,few,TRBV7-9,TRBD1,CASTRGDRATNEKLFF,TGTGCCAGCACCCGGGGGGACAGGGCAACTAATGAAAAACTGTTTTTT
TRBJ1-2,-,TRBV4-1,-,CASSQGVINYGYTF,TGCGCCAGCAGCCAAGGGGTTATTAACTATGGCTACACCTTC
TRBJ2-7,-,TRBV7-9,-,CASSSPGSMTETYEQYF,TGTGCCAGCAGCTCGCCGGGCTCAATGACAGAAACCTACGAGCAGTACTTC
TRBJ1-2,many,TRBV3-1,-,CASSQEPGAAFGYTF,TGTGCCAGCAGCCAAGAGCCAGGTGCGGCTTTTGGCTACACCTTC
TRBJ1-1,-,TRBV2,TRBD1,CASYDQGAIKAFF,TGTGCCAGCTATGACCAGGGGGCGATTAAAGCTTTCTTT
TRBJ2-3,-,TRBV12-3/TRBV12-4,-,CASRGGRTRPDTQYF,TGTGCCAGCAGGGGGGGCCGGACTAGACCAGATACGCAGTATTTT
TRBJ1-6,-,TRBV6-1,-,CASSLSVGGSNSPLHF,TGTGCCAGCAGTCTAAGCGTGGGGGGTAGTAATTCACCCCTCCACTTT
TRBJ2-1,few,TRBV3-1,TRBD2,CASSQGGPGLAGERSFMDEQFF,TGTGCCAGCAGCCAAGGGGGACCCGGACTAGCGGGGGAACGCTCTTTTATGGATGAGCAGTTCTTC
TRBJ1-2,-,TRBV5-5,TRBD1,CASSFSRGGYGYTF,TGTGCCAGCAGCTTCAGCAGGGGGGGCTATGGCTACACCTTC
TRBJ2-7,many,TRBV18,TRBD2,CASSPSGRQDQEQYF,TGTGCCAGCTCCCCGAGCGGGAGGCAAGACCAAGAGCAGTACTTC
TRBJ2-7,many,TRBV30,-,CAWSVKGQGVLYEQYF,TGTGCCTGGAGTGTAAAGGGACAAGGGGTACTCTACGAGCAGTACTTC
TRBJ2-3,many,TRBV2,-,CASGGSGLSTDTQYF,TGTGCCAGCGGGGGATCGGGACTGAGCACAGATACGCAGTATTTT
TRBJ1-1,few,TRBV25-1,-,CASTSGTLNTEAFF,TGTGCCAGCACCTCCGGGACCTTGAACACTGAAGCTTTCTTT
TRBJ1-5,many,TRBV2,-,CASSEALGPLGIQHF,TGTGCCAGCAGTGAAGCCTTGGGCCCGCTGGGGATTCAGCATTTT
TRBJ2-1,few,TRBV19,-,CASSIPPGDGQFF,TGTGCCAGTAGTATCCCCCCCGGAGATGGGCAGTTCTTC
TRBJ2-2,-,TRBV12-3/TRBV12-4,-,CASRRGGGTGELFF,TGTGCCAGCAGAAGGGGGGGAGGTACCGGGGAGCTGTTTTTT
TRBJ2-2,-,TRBV14,-,CASSQERLFTGELFF,TGTGCCAGCAGCCAAGAAAGGCTATTCACCGGGGAGCTGTTTTTT
TRBJ2-1,-,TRBV20-1,-,CSASGEGGGDNEQFF,TGCAGTGCTAGCGGAGAGGGGGGAGGGGACAATGAGCAGTTCTTC
TRBJ2-7,-,TRBV27,-,CASSLGGARSYEQYF,TGTGCCAGCAGTTTGGGGGGCGCGCGTAGTTACGAGCAGTACTTC
TRBJ1-2,many,TRBV12-3/TRBV12-4,TRBD1,CASSRDRGGYGYTF,TGTGCCAGCAGTCGGGACAGGGGAGGCTATGGCTACACCTTC
TRBJ1-2,few,TRBV7-9,-,CASSLSDSLPYGYTF,TGTGCCAGCAGCTTATCGGACAGTCTCCCCTATGGCTACACCTTC
TRBJ2-5,-,TRBV5-1,-,CASSLPQQETQYF,TGCGCCAGCAGCTTGCCACAGCAAGAGACCCAGTACTTC
TRBJ2-3,-,TRBV10-1,-,CASSESSTTGTDTQYF,TGCGCCAGCAGTGAGTCATCCACCACTGGCACAGATACGCAGTATTTT
TRBJ2-3,many,TRBV6-1,-,CASSAIRTDTQYF,TGTGCCAGCAGTGCCATCCGCACAGATACGCAGTATTTT
TRBJ2-7,many,TRBV7-2,-,CASSLSIQDYEQYF,TGTGCCAGCAGCCTCTCGATCCAGGACTACGAGCAGTACTTC
TRBJ2-1,few,TRBV10-3,TRBD2,CAISEGGGVYNEQFF,TGTGCCATCAGTGAGGGCGGGGGGGTTTACAATGAGCAGTTCTTC
TRBJ2-5,many,TRBV7-9,-,CASSRGTEEGTQYF,TGTGCCAGCAGCCGCGGGACGGAGGAAGGGACCCAGTACTTC
TRBJ1-1,-,TRBV7-9,-,CASSPGHPPNTEAFF,TGTGCCAGCAGCCCGGGACACCCGCCGAACACTGAAGCTTTCTTT
TRBJ2-7,-,TRBV19,TRBD1,CASSNSGGQTSYEQYF,TGTGCCAGCAGTAACTCAGGGGGCCAGACCTCCTACGAGCAGTACTTC
TRBJ1-3,-,TRBV4-3,-,CASSPTSGGNTIYF,TGCGCCAGCAGCCCAACGAGCGGGGGAAACACCATATATTTT